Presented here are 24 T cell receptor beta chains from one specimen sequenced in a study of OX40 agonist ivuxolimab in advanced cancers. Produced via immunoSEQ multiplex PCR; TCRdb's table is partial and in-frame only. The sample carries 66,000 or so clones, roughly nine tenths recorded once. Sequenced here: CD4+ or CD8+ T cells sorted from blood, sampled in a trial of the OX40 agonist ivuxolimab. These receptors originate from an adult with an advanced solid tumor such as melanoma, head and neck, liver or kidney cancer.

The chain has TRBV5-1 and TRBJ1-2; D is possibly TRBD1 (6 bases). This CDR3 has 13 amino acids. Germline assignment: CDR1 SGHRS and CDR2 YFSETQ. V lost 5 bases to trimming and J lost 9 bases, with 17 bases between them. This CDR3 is CASRLTGPGSYTF. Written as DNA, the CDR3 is TGCGCCAGCAGGCTTACAGGGCCCGGGAGCTACACCTTC. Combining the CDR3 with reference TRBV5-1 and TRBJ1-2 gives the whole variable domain KAGVTQTPRYLIKTRGQQVTLSCSPISGHRSVSWYQQTPGQGLQFLFEYFSETQRNKGNFPGRFSGRQFSNSRSEMNVSTLELGDSALYLCASRLTGPGSYTFGSGTRLTVV.

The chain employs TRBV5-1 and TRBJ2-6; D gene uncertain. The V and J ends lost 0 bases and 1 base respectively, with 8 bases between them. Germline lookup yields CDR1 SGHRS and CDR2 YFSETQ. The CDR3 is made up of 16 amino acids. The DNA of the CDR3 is TGCGCCAGCAGCTTGGAAGTTTCATCTGGGGCCAACGTCCTGACTTTC. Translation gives CASSLEVSSGANVLTF.

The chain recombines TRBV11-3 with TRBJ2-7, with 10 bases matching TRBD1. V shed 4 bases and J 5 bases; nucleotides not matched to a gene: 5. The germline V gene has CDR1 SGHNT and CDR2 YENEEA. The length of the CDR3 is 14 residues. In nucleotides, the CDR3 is TGTGCCAGCAGCTCCCGGGACAGGGGTAACGAGCAGTACTTC. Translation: CASSSRDRGNEQYF.

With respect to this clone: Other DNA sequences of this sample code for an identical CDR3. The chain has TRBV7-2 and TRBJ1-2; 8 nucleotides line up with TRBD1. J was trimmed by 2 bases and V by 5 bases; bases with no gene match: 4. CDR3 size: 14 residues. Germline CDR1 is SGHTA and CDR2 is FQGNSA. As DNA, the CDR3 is TGTGCCAGCAGCCTAGACAGGGGAAACTATGGCTACACCTTC. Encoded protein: CASSLDRGNYGYTF. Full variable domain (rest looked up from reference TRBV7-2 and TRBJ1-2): GAGVSQSPSNKVTEKGKDVELRCDPISGHTALYWYRQSLGQGLEFLIYFQGNSAPDKSGLPSDRFSAERTGGSVSTLTIQRTQQEDSAVYLCASSLDRGNYGYTFGSGTRLTVV.

Written as DNA, the CDR3 is TGTGCCAGCAGTGGACCGGGACAGAAGAATGAAAAACTGTTTTTT. Its translation: CASSGPGQKNEKLFF. This chain joins TRBV6-6 and TRBJ1-4, with 7 bases aligning to TRBD1. Germline V gene sequence: CDR1 MNHNY, CDR2 SVGAGI (reference sequence). This CDR3 is built from 15 residues. Losses at the gene ends were 5 bases for V and 5 bases for J; bases not matched to a gene: 8.

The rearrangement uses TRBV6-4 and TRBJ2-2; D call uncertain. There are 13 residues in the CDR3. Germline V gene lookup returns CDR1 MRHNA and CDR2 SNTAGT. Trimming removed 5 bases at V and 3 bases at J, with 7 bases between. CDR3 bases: TGTGCCAGCAGTAAGGCGGACACCGGGGAGCTGTTTTTT. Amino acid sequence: CASSKADTGELFF.

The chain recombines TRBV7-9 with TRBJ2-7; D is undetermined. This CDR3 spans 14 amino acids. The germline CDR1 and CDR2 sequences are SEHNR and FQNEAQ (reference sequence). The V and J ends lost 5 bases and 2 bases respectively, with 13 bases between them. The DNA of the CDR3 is TGTGCCAGCAGCCTCTCGACCGGCACCTACGAGCAGTACTTC. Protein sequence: CASSLSTGTYEQYF.

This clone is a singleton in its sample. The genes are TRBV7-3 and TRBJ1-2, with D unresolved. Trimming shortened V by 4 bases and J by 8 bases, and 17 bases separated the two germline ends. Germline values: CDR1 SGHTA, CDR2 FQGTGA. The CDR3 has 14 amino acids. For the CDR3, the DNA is TGTGCCAGCAGCTCACTCAACGGTTGGAGAGGCTACACCTTC. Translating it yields CASSSLNGWRGYTF.

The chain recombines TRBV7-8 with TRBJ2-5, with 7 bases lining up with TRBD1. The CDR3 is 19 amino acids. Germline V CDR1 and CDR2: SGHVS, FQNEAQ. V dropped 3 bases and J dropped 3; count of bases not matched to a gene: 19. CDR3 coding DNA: TGTGCCAGCAGCTTTATTATGGGACAGCCGTTATTAGGAGAAGAGACCCAGTACTTC. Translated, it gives CASSFIMGQPLLGEETQYF.

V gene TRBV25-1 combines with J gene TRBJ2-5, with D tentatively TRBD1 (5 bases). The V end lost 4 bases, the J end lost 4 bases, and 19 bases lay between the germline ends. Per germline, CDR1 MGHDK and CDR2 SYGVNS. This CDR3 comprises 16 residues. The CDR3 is CASSVQLGQGRETQYF. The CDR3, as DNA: TGTGCCAGCAGTGTACAGCTGGGGCAGGGCAGAGAGACCCAGTACTTC.

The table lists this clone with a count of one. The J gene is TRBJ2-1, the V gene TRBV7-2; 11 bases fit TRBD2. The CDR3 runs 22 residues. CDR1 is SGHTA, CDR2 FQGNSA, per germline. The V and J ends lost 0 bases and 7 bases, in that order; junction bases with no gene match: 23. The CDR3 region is CASSLAPEGSGRALRFENEQFF. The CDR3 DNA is TGTGCCAGCAGCTTAGCCCCTGAGGGTAGCGGGAGGGCTCTGAGGTTTGAGAATGAGCAGTTCTTC.

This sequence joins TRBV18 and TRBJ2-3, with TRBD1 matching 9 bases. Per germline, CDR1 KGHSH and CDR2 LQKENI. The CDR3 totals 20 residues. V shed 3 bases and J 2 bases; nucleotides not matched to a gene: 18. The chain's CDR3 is CASSPNLGTGGKITTDTQYF. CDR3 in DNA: TGTGCCAGCTCACCTAATCTTGGCACAGGGGGCAAAATAACCACAGATACGCAGTATTTT. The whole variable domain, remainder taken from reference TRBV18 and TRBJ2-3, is NAGVMQNPRHLVRRRGQEARLRCSPMKGHSHVYWYRQLPEEGLKFMVYLQKENIIDESGMPKERFSAEFPKEGPSILRIQQVVRGDSAAYFCASSPNLGTGGKITTDTQYFGPGTRLTVL.

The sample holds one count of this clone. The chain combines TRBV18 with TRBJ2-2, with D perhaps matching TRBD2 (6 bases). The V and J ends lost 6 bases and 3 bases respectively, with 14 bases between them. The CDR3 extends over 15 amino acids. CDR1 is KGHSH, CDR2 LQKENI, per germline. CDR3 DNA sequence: TGTGCCAGCTCGTCCGGGGGTTTATACACCGGGGAGCTGTTTTTT. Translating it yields CASSSGGLYTGELFF.

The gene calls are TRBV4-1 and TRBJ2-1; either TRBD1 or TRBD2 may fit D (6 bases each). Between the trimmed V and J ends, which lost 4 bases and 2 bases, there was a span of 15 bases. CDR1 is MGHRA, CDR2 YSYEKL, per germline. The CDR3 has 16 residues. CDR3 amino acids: CASSPDPGGTYNEQFF. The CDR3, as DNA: TGCGCCAGCAGCCCAGACCCCGGGGGCACCTACAATGAGCAGTTCTTC.

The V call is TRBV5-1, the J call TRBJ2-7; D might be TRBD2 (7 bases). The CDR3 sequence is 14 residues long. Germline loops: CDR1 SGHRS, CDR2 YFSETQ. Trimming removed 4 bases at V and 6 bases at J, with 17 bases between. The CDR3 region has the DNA TGCGCCAGCAGCACTGGTGGGGGGGCAGTCGAGCAGTACTTC. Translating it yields CASSTGGGAVEQYF.

CDR3 nucleotides: TGTGCCAGCAGTGATCAGGGTTTCGGACCAGGTGGCTACACCTTC. Encoded protein: CASSDQGFGPGGYTF. The chain links TRBV6-1 to TRBJ1-2; D is possibly TRBD1 (5 bases). Germline V gene lookup returns CDR1 MNHNS and CDR2 SASEGT. V was trimmed by 3 bases and J by 7 bases, leaving 18 bases between them. This CDR3 region has 15 residues.

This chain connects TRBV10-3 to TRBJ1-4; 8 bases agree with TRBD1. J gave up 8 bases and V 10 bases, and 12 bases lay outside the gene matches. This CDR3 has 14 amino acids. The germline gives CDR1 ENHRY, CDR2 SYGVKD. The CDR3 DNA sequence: TGTGCCACTAGCCTGGGACAGGACGAGGAAAAACTGTTTTTT. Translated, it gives CATSLGQDEEKLFF.

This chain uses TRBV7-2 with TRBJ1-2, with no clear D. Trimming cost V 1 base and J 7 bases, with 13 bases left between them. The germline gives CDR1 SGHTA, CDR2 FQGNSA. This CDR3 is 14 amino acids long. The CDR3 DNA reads TGTGCCAGCAGCTTAGATAAAACAGTTCCTGGCTACACCTTC. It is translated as CASSLDKTVPGYTF.

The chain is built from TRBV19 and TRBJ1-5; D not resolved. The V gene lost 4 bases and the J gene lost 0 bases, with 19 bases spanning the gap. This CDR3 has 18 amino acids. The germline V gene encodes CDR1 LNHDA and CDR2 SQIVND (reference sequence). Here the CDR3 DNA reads TGTGCCAGTAGTAACCCTCGACTCGGACTGAATAGCAATCAGCCCCAGCATTTT. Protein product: CASSNPRLGLNSNQPQHF.

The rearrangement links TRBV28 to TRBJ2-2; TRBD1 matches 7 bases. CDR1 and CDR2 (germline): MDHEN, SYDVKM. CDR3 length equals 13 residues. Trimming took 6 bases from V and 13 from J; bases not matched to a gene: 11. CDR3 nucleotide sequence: TGTGCCAGCAGCCAACAGGACAGGAATTGGCTGTTTTTT. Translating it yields CASSQQDRNWLFF. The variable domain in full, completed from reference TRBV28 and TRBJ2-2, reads DVKVTQSSRYLVKRTGEKVFLECVQDMDHENMFWYRQDPGLGLRLIYFSYDVKMKEKGDIPEGYSVSREKKERFSLILESASTNQTSMYLCASSQQDRNWLFFGEGSRLTVL.

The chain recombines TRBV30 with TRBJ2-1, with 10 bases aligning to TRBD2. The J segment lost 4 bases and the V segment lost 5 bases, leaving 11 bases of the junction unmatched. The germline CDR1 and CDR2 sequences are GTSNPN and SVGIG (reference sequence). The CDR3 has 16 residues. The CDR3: CAWFLLSSGSYNEQFF. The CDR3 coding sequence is TGTGCCTGGTTCCTCCTCTCTAGCGGGAGTTACAATGAGCAGTTCTTC.

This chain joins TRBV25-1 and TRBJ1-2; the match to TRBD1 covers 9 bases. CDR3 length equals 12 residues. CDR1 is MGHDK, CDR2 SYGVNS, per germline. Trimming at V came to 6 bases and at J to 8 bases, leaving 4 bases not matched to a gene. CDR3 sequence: CASRQGAWGYTF. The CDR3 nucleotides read TGTGCCAGCAGACAGGGGGCATGGGGCTACACCTTC.

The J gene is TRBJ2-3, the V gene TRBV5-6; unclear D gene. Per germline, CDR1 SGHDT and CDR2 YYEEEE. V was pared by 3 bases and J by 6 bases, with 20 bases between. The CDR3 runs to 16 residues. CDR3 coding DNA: TGTGCCAGCAGCTCCATTCGCCAGGTACCTCAGGATACGCAGTATTTT. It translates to CASSSIRQVPQDTQYF. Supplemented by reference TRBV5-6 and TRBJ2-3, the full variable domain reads DAGVTQSPTHLIKTRGQQVTLRCSPKSGHDTVSWYQQALGQGPQFIFQYYEEEERQRGNFPDRFSGHQFPNYSSELNVNALLLGDSALYLCASSSIRQVPQDTQYFGPGTRLTVL.

The CDR3 sequence: CASKKGGGQFF. For the CDR3, the DNA is TGTGCCAGCAAAAAGGGGGGCGGGCAGTTCTTC. J is TRBJ2-1 and V is TRBV6-5, with D perhaps given as TRBD1 or TRBD2 (6 bases each). The CDR3 has 11 amino acids. Germline V gene data show CDR1 as MNHEY and CDR2 as SVGAGI. Trimming stripped 7 bases from V and 12 bases from J, with 13 bases between.